Sequencing of this TCR beta chain was carried out in a study of neurological immune-mediated disorders. Germline V CDR1 and CDR2: SGHTA, FQGNSA. There are 14 residues in the CDR3. Trimming took 8 bases from V and 2 from J; bases not matched to a gene: 7. This clonotype was counted many times. Antigen unknown. Regarding the study as a whole: No CDR3 amino acid sequences recurred among expanded clones across subjects, suggesting private repertoires in all groups.

TCRdb fed the 5' RACE reads into MiXCR, producing one record per CDR3 protein. The sample gives approximately 130,000 distinct CDR3 sequences, more than 2.5% of which show up once; roughly 1.3% is in the top ten. The sequence was obtained from a woman aged 25-40 years with multiple sclerosis. The source material was PBMCs. V gene TRBV7-2 combines with J gene TRBJ2-3, with 7 bases identical to TRBD1. The CDR3: CASRLQGPTDTQYF. CDR3 bases: TGTGCCAGCCGCCTACAGGGGCCCACAGATACGCAGTATTTT.